A selection of T cell receptor beta chains follows, all from one sample in a study of T cell responses to AZD1222 COVID-19 vaccine. The repertoire was sequenced with immunoSEQ multiplex PCR; TCRdb's copy has only in-frame clones and lacks some. Here the sample spans more than 150,000 clones, more than 75% being singletons. The sequencing here drew on peripheral blood, taken 28 days after the second AZD1222 dose. The source is an adult who received the AZD1222 COVID-19 vaccine. CDR3s leave out the opening cysteine and the closing phenylalanine or tryptophan. Each record gives: J gene, V gene, CDR3 protein.

j_call: TRBJ2-4
v_call: TRBV7-2
cdr3_aa: ASSFVSGRGKNIQY

j_call: TRBJ2-7
v_call: TRBV9
cdr3_aa: ASSVGGQASSYEQY

j_call: TRBJ2-3
v_call: TRBV7-8
cdr3_aa: ASSPRVRSTDTQY

j_call: TRBJ2-3
v_call: TRBV5-1
cdr3_aa: ASIGDTALY

j_call: TRBJ2-2
v_call: TRBV5-5
cdr3_aa: ASSLFMGTANTGELF

j_call: TRBJ2-7
v_call: TRBV4-3
cdr3_aa: ASSQDVADGAYEQY

j_call: TRBJ1-4
v_call: TRBV7-8
cdr3_aa: ASSLAETGWDEKLF

j_call: TRBJ2-6
v_call: TRBV7-6
cdr3_aa: ASSLAPGSGANVLT

j_call: TRBJ1-1
v_call: TRBV7-3
cdr3_aa: ASSPGTGLNTEAF

j_call: TRBJ1-1
v_call: TRBV5-1
cdr3_aa: ASSLTGPGTEAF

j_call: TRBJ2-5
v_call: TRBV5-1
cdr3_aa: ASTTSGRLQETQY

j_call: TRBJ1-6
v_call: TRBV19
cdr3_aa: ASSIGQDSPLH

j_call: TRBJ2-1
v_call: TRBV15
cdr3_aa: ATSRESGDPGAGYNEQF

j_call: TRBJ1-2
v_call: TRBV7-2
cdr3_aa: ARREGGYGYT

j_call: TRBJ2-1
v_call: TRBV30
cdr3_aa: AWGSGRGYNEQF